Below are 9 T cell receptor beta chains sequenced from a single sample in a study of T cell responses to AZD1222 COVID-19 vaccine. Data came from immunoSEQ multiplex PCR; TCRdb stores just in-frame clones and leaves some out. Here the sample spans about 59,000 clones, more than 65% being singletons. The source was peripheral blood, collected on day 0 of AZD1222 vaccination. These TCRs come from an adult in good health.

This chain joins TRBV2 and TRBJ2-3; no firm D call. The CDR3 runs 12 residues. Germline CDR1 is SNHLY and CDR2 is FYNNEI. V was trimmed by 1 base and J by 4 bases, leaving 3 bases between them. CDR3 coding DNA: TGTGCCAGCAGTGAAGTCCCAGATACGCAGTATTTT. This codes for CASSEVPDTQYF.

CDR3 amino acids: CASSQGAASYNEQFF. DNA of the CDR3: TGCGCCAGCAGCCAAGGTGCGGCCTCCTACAATGAGCAGTTCTTC. The V and J genes are TRBV4-3 and TRBJ2-1, with D unresolved. This CDR3 contains 15 residues. V was cut by 1 base and J by 0 bases, with 7 bases left in between. The V gene's germline CDR1 is LGHNA and CDR2 YSLEER.

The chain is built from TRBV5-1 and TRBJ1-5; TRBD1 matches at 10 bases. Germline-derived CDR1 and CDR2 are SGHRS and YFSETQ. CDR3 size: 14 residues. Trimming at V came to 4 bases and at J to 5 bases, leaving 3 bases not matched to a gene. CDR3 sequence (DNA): TGCGCCAGCAGCCCTGGGACAGGGGATCAGCCCCAGCATTTT. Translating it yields CASSPGTGDQPQHF.

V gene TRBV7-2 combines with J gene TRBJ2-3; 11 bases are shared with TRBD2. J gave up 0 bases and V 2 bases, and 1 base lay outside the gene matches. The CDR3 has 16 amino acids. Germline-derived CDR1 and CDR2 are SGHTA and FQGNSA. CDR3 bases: TGTGCCAGCAGCTTAATAGCGGGAGGGAGCACAGATACGCAGTATTTT. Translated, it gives CASSLIAGGSTDTQYF.

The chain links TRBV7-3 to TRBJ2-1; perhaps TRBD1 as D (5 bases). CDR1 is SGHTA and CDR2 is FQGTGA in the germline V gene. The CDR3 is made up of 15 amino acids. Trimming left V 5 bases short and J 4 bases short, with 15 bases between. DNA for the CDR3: TGTGCCAGCAGCGCAATGGGGCGGCAGTACAATGAGCAGTTCTTC. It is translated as CASSAMGRQYNEQFF.

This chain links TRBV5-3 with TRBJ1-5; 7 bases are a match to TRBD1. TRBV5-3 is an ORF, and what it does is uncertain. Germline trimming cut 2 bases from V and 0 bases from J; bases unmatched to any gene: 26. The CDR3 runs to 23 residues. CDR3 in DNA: TGTGCCAGAAGCTTCCGCGACTACTCCTTTACAGGGAGGAGGGGGCATAGCAATCAGCCCCAGCATTTT. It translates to CARSFRDYSFTGRRGHSNQPQHF.

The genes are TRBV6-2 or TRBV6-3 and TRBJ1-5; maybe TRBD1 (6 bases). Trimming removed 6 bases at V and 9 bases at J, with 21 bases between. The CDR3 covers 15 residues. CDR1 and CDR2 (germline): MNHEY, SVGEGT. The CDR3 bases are TGTGCCAGCAGCCAAGGACAGACCAGTTTGTGGCCCCAGCATTTT. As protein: CASSQGQTSLWPQHF.

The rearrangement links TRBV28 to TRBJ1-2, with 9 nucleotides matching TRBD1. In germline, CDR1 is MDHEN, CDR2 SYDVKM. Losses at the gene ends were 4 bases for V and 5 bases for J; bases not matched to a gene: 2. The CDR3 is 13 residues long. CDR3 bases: TGTGCCAGCAGTTGGGGACAGGGTTATGGCTACACCTTC. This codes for CASSWGQGYGYTF.

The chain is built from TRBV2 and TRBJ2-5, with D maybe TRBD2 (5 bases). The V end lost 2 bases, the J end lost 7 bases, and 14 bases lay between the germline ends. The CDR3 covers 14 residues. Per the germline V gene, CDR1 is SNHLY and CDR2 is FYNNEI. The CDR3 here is CASSESGKEATQYF. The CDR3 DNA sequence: TGTGCCAGCAGTGAATCGGGGAAAGAGGCGACCCAGTACTTC.